Listed here are 14 T cell receptor beta chains from one sample, sequenced in a study of a mutant IDH1 vaccine in newly diagnosed glioma (dated by TCRdb to the early 2020s). The method was the immunoSEQ multiplex PCR assay. TCRdb obtained this table from immuneACCESS and retained in-frame rearrangements with V and J assigned. These tables miss some clones; where compared with another copy, unresolved V genes account for less than half of the shortfall, and the remainder is unexplained. In all, the sample holds about 42,000 clones, and around 83% of those were seen once. 5.1% of the sample goes to the ten largest clones. The time point label on this specimen signifies: week 35, safety follow-up. Each vaccine dose, consisting of 300 ug of a 20-mer mutant IDH1 peptide in Montanide, was administered subcutaneously with topical imiquimod. What these receptors recognize is not known. The source was PBMCs, collected from a glioma patient whose treatment included an IDH1 peptide vaccine. Source of these receptors: a woman aged 45 to 65 with glioma.

The rearrangement links TRBV27 to TRBJ1-5; D call uncertain. CDR1 is MNHEY and CDR2 is SMNVEV in the germline V gene (reference sequence). The V and J ends lost 3 bases and 6 bases respectively, with 9 bases between them. The CDR3 has 13 amino acids. CDR3 DNA sequence: TGTGCCAGCAGTTTCGGGTTGTCTCAGCCCCAGCATTTT. It codes for CASSFGLSQPQHF.

This chain links TRBV19 with TRBJ1-3, with D unresolved. V dropped 7 bases and J dropped 2 bases, with 12 bases sitting between them. Per germline, CDR1 LNHDA and CDR2 SQIVND (reference sequence). There are 14 residues in the CDR3. Here the CDR3 DNA reads TGTGCCAGTACCATGGCCTATGCTGGAAACACCATATATTTT. Protein product: CASTMAYAGNTIYF.

The gene calls are TRBV4-3 and TRBJ1-1; D remains unclear. The germline V gene encodes CDR1 LGHNA and CDR2 YSLEER. The CDR3 consists of 14 residues. Deletions cut 0 bases from V and 4 bases from J, with 9 bases between. The CDR3 reads CASSQDHGVTEAFF. The CDR3 DNA is TGCGCCAGCAGCCAAGATCATGGAGTCACTGAAGCTTTCTTT.

The chain recombines TRBV30 with TRBJ2-1; D unclear. V gave up 3 bases and J gave up 8 bases, with 14 bases separating them. Germline CDR1 is GTSNPN and CDR2 is SVGIG (reference sequence). The CDR3 runs 13 residues. As DNA, the CDR3 is TGTGCCTGGAGAACTGGCTTTATGGATGAGCAGTTCTTC. Amino acid sequence: CAWRTGFMDEQFF.

This clone was seen a few times. The rearrangement uses TRBV9 and TRBJ1-4; TRBD1 is a possible D gene (6 bases). CDR3 length: 17 amino acids. V was clipped by 0 bases and J by 0 bases, with 12 bases between them. Per the germline V gene, CDR1 is SGDLS and CDR2 is YYNGEE. CDR3 coding DNA: TGTGCCAGCAGCGTAGATCCAGGGGACTCAACTAATGAAAAACTGTTTTTT. Residues: CASSVDPGDSTNEKLFF.

The genes are TRBV19 and TRBJ1-1, with D uncertain. CDR3 length equals 11 residues. The ends were cut back, 9 bases at V and 4 bases at J, with 9 bases in the middle. CDR1 LNHDA and CDR2 SQIVND come from the germline V gene (reference sequence). CDR3 protein: CASREGTEAFF. The CDR3 bases are TGTGCCAGCCGGGAAGGCACTGAAGCTTTCTTT.

V usage is TRBV6-5 and J usage is TRBJ1-1, with a possible D match to TRBD1 (5 bases). Germline-derived CDR1 and CDR2 are MNHEY and SVGAGI. V dropped 1 base and J dropped 1 base, with 10 bases sitting between them. The CDR3 totals 15 residues. CDR3 in amino acids: CASSYFLGANTEAFF. CDR3 DNA sequence: TGTGCCAGCAGTTACTTTTTAGGGGCGAACACTGAAGCTTTCTTT.

The chain recombines TRBV5-5 with TRBJ1-4; no definite D call. Germline loops: CDR1 SGHKS, CDR2 YYEKEE (reference sequence). The CDR3 loop spans 14 amino acids. V gave up 9 bases and J gave up 2 bases, with 14 bases separating them. CDR3 bases: TGTGCCACTGCCCCCATTCACACTAATGAAAAACTGTTTTTT. Translated, it gives CATAPIHTNEKLFF.

This clone came up a few times. The CDR3 spells CASGDSPKEPQHF. The DNA of the CDR3 is TGTGCCAGCGGGGACAGCCCCAAGGAGCCCCAGCATTTT. The chain combines TRBV6-1 with TRBJ1-5, with TRBD1 matching over 7 bases. There are 13 residues in the CDR3. Trimming took 8 bases from V and 8 from J; bases not matched to a gene: 9. The germline gives CDR1 MNHNS, CDR2 SASEGT.

This chain joins TRBV25-1 and TRBJ2-3; 7 bases are a match to TRBD1. J was trimmed by 6 bases and V by 5 bases; bases with no gene match: 8. This CDR3 spans 14 amino acids. Germline assignment: CDR1 MGHDK and CDR2 SYGVNS. The CDR3 DNA sequence: TGTGCCAGCAGTCGGCTGAGGGGGCTGGATACGCAGTATTTT. Translation: CASSRLRGLDTQYF.

This rearrangement joins TRBV5-1 to TRBJ2-3; 11 bases line up with TRBD2. The J segment lost 6 bases and the V segment lost 1 base, leaving 7 bases of the junction unmatched. Germline V gives CDR1 SGHRS, CDR2 YFSETQ. The CDR3 is made up of 16 amino acids. The CDR3 is CASSLTSGGLVDTQYF. The CDR3 coding sequence is TGCGCCAGCAGCTTGACTAGCGGGGGACTGGTGGATACGCAGTATTTT.

J is TRBJ1-2 and V is TRBV7-3; TRBD1 agrees at 7 bases. J lost 4 bases, V lost 5 bases, and 4 bases had no gene match. There are 13 residues in the CDR3. Germline V gene lookup returns CDR1 SGHTA and CDR2 FQGTGA. This chain's CDR3 is CASSLQGGYGYTF. In DNA, the CDR3 is TGTGCCAGCAGCCTCCAGGGGGGCTATGGCTACACCTTC.

This rearrangement joins TRBV4-1 to TRBJ1-2, with TRBD1 matching over 9 bases. In germline, CDR1 is MGHRA, CDR2 YSYEKL. The CDR3 extends over 16 amino acids. Trimming took 4 bases from V and 3 from J; bases not matched to a gene: 9. CDR3 sequence reads: CASSPAGTGKYYGYTF. CDR3 DNA: TGCGCCAGCAGCCCAGCCGGGACAGGGAAGTACTATGGCTACACCTTC.

The table lists this clone with a count of one. V usage is TRBV7-8 and J usage is TRBJ2-5; D is perhaps TRBD1 (5 bases). Trimming took 1 base from V and 2 from J, leaving 14 bases between them. The CDR3 sequence is 16 residues long. Germline V gene lookup returns CDR1 SGHVS and CDR2 FQNEAQ. The chain's CDR3 is CASSLGQKRKQETQYF. The CDR3 DNA reads as TGTGCCAGCAGCTTAGGACAGAAGAGGAAACAAGAGACCCAGTACTTC.